The clone carrying this T cell receptor beta chain occurred once. Its target is unknown. The data were obtained in a study of vaccination and CD4 T cells after COVID-19. Turning to the study itself: The convalescent population consisted of six males and four females, two of whom were of Hispanic ethnicity. As a positive control, some control cultures were given a CEFX pool, while others were given an HIV-1 Nef pool or no peptide.

Treatment in this sample: approximately nine-day PBMC culture with coronavirus spike peptide pools or control peptides (ViraFEST assay). Looked up from germline, CDR1 is SGHTA and CDR2 is FQGTGA. The CDR3 contains 15 residues. Trimming took 0 bases from V and 5 from J; bases not matched to a gene: 0. An Oncomine TCR Beta short-read assay was used to sequence the DNA from cultured CD4+ T cells. TCRdb re-analysed the PCR reads in MiXCR, keeping a single row per CDR3 protein. The sample shows 14,000 or so distinct CDR3 sequences, roughly three fifths of them seen only once. This rearrangement joins TRBV7-3 to TRBJ1-6; TRBD1 aligns across 8 bases. What was sequenced was CD4+ T cells from blood, cultured in vitro. The sequence was obtained from a human donor who had recovered from COVID-19. The CDR3 is CASSLTGQDNSPLHF. The CDR3 DNA sequence: TGTGCCAGCAGCTTAACGGGACAGGATAATTCACCCCTCCACTTT.